This TCR beta chain was documented in a study of CD8 T cells in Susac syndrome (dated by TCRdb to between 2018 and 2021). Background for the entire study: The study used repertoire sequencing to test whether antigen drove CD8+ T cell activation and differentiation in Susac syndrome. CD8+ T cell repertoire clonality was compared between 12 healthy donors, around 14 Susac syndrome patients and 15 multiple sclerosis patients. The investigation overall reported the following: The TCR sequencing and HLA analysis was acknowledged to have included a relatively small number of individuals.

Deletion took 6 bases off V and 4 bases off J, with a span of 15 bases between the germline ends. The CDR3, cysteine through phenylalanine, is 13 amino acids long. Of the read, only the CDR3 DNA is kept; its 39 bases are in frame from base 1. The germline V gene (reference sequence) supplies CDR1 DFQATT and CDR2 SNEGSKA. Peripheral blood CD8+ and CD4+ T cells from healthy donors, Susac syndrome patients and multiple sclerosis patients were profiled using high-throughput TCR beta sequencing. Healthy donors were included as age- and sex-matched controls. Bulk CD8+ and CD4+ T cells were purified by magnetic negative isolation, while CD8+ TEMRA cells were enriched using FACS. Blood was collected in EDTA tubes and processed within 24 hours, with PBMCs isolated through density gradient centrifugation. PBMCs intended for TCR sequencing were cryopreserved in liquid nitrogen and thawed later in a water bath at 37 degrees C. The sorted or isolated CD4+, CD8+ and CD8+ TEMRA cells had a purity of 90% or higher.

RNA was extracted with the RNeasy kit and 0.5 to 1 ug was reverse transcribed using random hexamers. The immunoSEQ multiplex PCR assay, covering 54 Vbeta and 13 Jbeta segments, was used to amplify TCR beta CDR3 regions. PCR amplification bias was corrected by using a synthetic template baseline for primer optimization and computational correction. The study's processing was this. Reads were assigned to V, D and J genes according to IMGT and analyzed in immunoSEQ Analyzer, with only productive sequences retained. Clonality was calculated as one minus the Shannon entropy normalized by log2 of the number of productive unique sequences. For each patient and control, public and private clones were evaluated within the 100 most prevalent clones. Clones were defined as Susac-specific if absent from the healthy and MS cohorts, from approximately 1,100 published viral clones and from other ImmuneACCESS disease sequences. TCRdb's own reprocessing of the public reads used fastp at Q25 and MiXCR and kept productive beta chains. Rows with one shared CDR3 protein collapse into an entry with the most common genes and DNA. TCRdb, not the original authors, processed these V and J calls. Recorded for this sample are approximately 90,000 distinct CDR3 sequences; roughly 91% of them occurred a single time. Less than 0.35% of the sample rests with the top ten.

As for this clonotype: Its cognate antigen has yet to be identified. Per-base qualities were not stored, and no clone one base away is much larger.

The rearrangement combines TRBV20-1 with TRBJ1-2; the D gene is perhaps TRBD1, on 6 matching bases. This sequence originates from a human donor in good health. The sequenced material came from CD8+ T cells from PBMCs. This receptor has the CDR3 CSAWTAAGYGYTF. The DNA sequence is as follows: TGCAGTGCCTGGACAGCGGCCGGCTATGGCTACACCTTC.